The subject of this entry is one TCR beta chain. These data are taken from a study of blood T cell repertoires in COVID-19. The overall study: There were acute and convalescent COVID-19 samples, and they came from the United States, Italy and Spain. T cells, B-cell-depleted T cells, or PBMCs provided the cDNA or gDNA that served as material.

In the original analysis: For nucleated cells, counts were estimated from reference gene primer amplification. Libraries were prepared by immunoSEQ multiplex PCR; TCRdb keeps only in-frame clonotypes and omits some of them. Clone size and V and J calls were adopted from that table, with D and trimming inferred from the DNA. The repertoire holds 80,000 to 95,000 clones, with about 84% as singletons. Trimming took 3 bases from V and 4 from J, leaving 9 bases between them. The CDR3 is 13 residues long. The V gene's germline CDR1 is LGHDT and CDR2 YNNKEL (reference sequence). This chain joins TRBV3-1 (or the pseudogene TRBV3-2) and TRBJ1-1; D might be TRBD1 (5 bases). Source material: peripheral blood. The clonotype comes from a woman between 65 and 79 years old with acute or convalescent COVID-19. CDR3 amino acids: CASSQGGVTEAFF. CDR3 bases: TGTGCCAGCAGCCAGGGAGGGGTCACTGAAGCTTTCTTT.